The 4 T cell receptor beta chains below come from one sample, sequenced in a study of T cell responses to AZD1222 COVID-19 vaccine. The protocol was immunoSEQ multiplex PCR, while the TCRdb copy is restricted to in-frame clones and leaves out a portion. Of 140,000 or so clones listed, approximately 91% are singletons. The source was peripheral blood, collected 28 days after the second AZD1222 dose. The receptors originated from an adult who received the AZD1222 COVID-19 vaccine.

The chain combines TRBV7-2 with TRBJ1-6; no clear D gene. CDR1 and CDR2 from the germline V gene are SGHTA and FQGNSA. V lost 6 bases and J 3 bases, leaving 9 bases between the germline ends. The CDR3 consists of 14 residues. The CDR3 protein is CASRREGYNSPLHF. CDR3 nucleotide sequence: TGTGCCAGCAGGAGAGAGGGCTATAATTCACCCCTCCACTTT.

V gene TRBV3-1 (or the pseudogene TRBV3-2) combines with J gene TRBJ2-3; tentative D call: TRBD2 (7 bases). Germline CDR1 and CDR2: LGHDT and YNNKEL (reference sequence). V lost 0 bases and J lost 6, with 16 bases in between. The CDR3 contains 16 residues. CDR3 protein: CASSQEVGGPGDTQYF. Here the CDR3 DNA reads TGTGCCAGCAGCCAAGAGGTGGGGGGGCCTGGTGATACGCAGTATTTT.

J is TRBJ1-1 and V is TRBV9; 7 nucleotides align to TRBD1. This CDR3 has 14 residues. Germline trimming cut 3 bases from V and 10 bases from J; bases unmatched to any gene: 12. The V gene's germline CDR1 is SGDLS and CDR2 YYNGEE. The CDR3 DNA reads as TGTGCCAGCAGCGCCCTGGATGACAGGGCTTTAGCTTTCTTT. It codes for CASSALDDRALAFF.

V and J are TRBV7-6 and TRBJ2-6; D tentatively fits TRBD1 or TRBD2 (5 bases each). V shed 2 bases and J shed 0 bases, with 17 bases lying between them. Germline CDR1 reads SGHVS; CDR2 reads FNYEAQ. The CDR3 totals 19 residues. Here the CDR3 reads CASSLPKGRVPSGANVLTF. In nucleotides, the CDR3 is TGTGCCAGCAGCTTACCTAAGGGACGGGTCCCCTCTGGGGCCAACGTCCTGACTTTC.